This T cell receptor beta chain was recovered during a study of blood T cells in healthy people across ages. Study-wide findings and caveats: Naive CD4+ cell counts and diversity both ran higher in long-lived than in aged donors. Older age went with lower TCR beta diversity per million T cells, in a roughly linear way.

Then a second PCR, running roughly 7 to 11 cycles, was carried out with a sample-barcoded 5' primer and a J-beta primer mix. MiXCR, applied by TCRdb to the 5' RACE reads, yields one record per CDR3 protein. This table holds hundreds of thousands of distinct CDR3 sequences, 20% to 25% found once. V was trimmed by 2 bases and J by 1 base, leaving 13 bases between them. Germline V gene lookup returns CDR1 SGHTA and CDR2 FQGTGA. The CDR3 contains 16 residues. This clonotype has a handful of counts. Its antigen is not known. This TCR came from a man aged 65-85 years in good health. Sequencing was carried out using blood. The chain carries TRBV7-3 and TRBJ2-3; D uncertain. CDR3 protein: CASSLSILSGTDTQYF. CDR3 DNA sequence: TGTGCCAGCAGCTTATCGATTCTCTCCGGCACAGATACGCAGTATTTT.